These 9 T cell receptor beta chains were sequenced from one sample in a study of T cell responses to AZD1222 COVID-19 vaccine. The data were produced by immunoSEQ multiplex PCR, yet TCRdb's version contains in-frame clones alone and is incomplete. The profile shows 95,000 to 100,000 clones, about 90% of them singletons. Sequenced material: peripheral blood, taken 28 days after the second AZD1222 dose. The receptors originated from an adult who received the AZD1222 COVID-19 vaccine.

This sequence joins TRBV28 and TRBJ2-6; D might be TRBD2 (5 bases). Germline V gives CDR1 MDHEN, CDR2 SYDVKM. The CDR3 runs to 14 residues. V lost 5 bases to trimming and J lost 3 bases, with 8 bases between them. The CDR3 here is CASSGGNGANVLTF. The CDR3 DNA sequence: TGTGCCAGCAGTGGAGGAAATGGGGCCAACGTCCTGACTTTC.

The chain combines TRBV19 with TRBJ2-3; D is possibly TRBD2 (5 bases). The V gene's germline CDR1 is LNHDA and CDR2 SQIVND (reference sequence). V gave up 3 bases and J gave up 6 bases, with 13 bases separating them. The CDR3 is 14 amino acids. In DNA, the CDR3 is TGTGCCAGTAGTATTGAGGGAGCACTGGATACGCAGTATTTT. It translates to CASSIEGALDTQYF.

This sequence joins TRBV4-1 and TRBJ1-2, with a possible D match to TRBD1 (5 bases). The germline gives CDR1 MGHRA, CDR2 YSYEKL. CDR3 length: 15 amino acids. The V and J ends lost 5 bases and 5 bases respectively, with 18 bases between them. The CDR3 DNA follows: TGCGCCAGCAGCTACACGATGGGGGAGGGGTATGGCTACACCTTC. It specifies CASSYTMGEGYGYTF.

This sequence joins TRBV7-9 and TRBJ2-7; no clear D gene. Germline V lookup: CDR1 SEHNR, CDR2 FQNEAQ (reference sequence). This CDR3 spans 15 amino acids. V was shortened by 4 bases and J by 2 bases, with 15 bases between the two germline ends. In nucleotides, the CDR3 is TGTGCCAGCAGCTCACCCTTCCGTAATGCCTACGAGCAGTACTTC. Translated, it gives CASSSPFRNAYEQYF.

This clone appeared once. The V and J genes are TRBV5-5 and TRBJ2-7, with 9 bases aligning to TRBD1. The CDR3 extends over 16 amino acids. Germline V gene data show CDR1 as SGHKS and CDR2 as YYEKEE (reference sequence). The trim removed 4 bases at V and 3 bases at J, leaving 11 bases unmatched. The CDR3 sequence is CASSHPQGAYVYEQYF. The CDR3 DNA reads TGTGCCAGCAGCCATCCACAGGGGGCGTATGTCTACGAGCAGTACTTC.

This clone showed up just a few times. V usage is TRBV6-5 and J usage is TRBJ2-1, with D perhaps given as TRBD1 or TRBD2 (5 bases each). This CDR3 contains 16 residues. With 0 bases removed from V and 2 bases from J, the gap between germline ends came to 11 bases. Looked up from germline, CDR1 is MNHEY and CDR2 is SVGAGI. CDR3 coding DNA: TGTGCCAGCAGTTACTCGACGTGGGGGACCTACAATGAGCAGTTCTTC. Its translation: CASSYSTWGTYNEQFF.

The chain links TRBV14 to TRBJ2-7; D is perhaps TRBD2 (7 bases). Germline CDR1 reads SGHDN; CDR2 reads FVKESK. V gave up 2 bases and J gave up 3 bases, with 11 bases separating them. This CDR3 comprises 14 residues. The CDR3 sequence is CASSQWGGSYEQYF. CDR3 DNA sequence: TGTGCCAGCAGCCAATGGGGGGGCAGCTACGAGCAGTACTTC.

CDR3 region: CASSYGVTEAFF. The CDR3 DNA sequence: TGTGCCAGCAGTTACGGGGTAACTGAAGCTTTCTTT. The rearrangement uses TRBV6-2 or TRBV6-3 and TRBJ1-1; D not resolved. Germline V lookup: CDR1 MNHEY, CDR2 SVGEGT. CDR3 length equals 12 residues. With 2 bases removed from V and 5 bases from J, the gap between germline ends came to 6 bases.

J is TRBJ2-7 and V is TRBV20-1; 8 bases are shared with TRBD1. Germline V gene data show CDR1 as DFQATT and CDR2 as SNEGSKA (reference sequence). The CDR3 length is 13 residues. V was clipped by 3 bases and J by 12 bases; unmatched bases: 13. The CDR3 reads CSASQSGGRVGYF. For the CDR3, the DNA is TGCAGTGCTAGTCAGTCAGGGGGCCGGGTCGGGTACTTC.